These T cell receptor beta chains were read from a single sample in a study of CD8+CD57+ T cells in acquired aplastic anemia. MiXCR, run by TCRdb on the reads, gives a single entry per CDR3 protein. The sample holds approximately 170,000 distinct CDR3 sequences, around 50% seen once. The sequenced sample was sorted CD4+, CD8+, or CD8+CD57+ T cells (not recorded which) from PBMCs. These receptors were obtained from a human donor in good health, serving as a control. Both conserved end residues are part of each CDR3. D genes are given only for firm matches.

CATSRDRWGTDTQYF,TRBV15,TRBJ2-3,.,15
CASSRHPNTEAFF,TRBV7-3,TRBJ1-1,.,13
CASSGPGRLCSGNTIYF,TRBV19,TRBJ1-3,.,17
CASSVARGHEQFF,TRBV9,TRBJ2-1,.,13
CASSLQGARGNEKLFF,TRBV7-9,TRBJ1-4,TRBD1,16
CATSRGGRGTEQYF,TRBV15,TRBJ2-7,.,14
CAISADSNQPQHF,TRBV10-3,TRBJ1-5,.,13
CSAWDGGSGNTIYF,TRBV20-1,TRBJ1-3,.,14
CASSSNQGANEQFF,TRBV5-6,TRBJ2-1,TRBD1,14
CASATQTTAYEQYF,TRBV6-5,TRBJ2-7,.,14
CSARDQGAAGIEAFF,TRBV20-1,TRBJ1-1,TRBD1,15
CASRGGQGNEKLFF,TRBV2,TRBJ1-4,TRBD1,14
CASSETRGVDGYTF,TRBV10-1,TRBJ1-2,.,14
CASSPSRWTGKSGELFF,TRBV14,TRBJ2-2,TRBD1,17
CSARDGDEQYF,TRBV20-1,TRBJ2-7,.,11
CASSLGSWTGVQDNEQFF,TRBV7-7,TRBJ2-1,TRBD1,18
CASSQAGTRNQPQHF,TRBV4-1,TRBJ1-5,.,15
CSASVSGQVNSPLHF,TRBV20-1,TRBJ1-6,TRBD1,15
CASSFASRTSGGQDTQYF,TRBV4-1,TRBJ2-3,TRBD2,18
CASSPPGGSYEQYF,TRBV25-1,TRBJ2-7,TRBD1,14